A single sample gave rise to the 10 T cell receptor beta chains below, sequenced in a study of blood T cell repertoires in COVID-19 (dated by TCRdb to the early 2020s). The receptor library was made with the immunoSEQ multiplex PCR assay. What TCRdb holds here is the immuneACCESS table cut down to in-frame rearrangements. Part of the clones is not present; checked against another copy, under half of the missing clones reflect an unresolved V gene, and the others are unexplained. The sample profile shows approximately 300,000 clones; around 90% of them were found once. Clones ranked in the top ten supply around 0.98% of the sample. Sequencing was carried out using peripheral blood. The receptors come from a woman in her 40s with COVID-19, enrolled during active disease.

The genes are TRBV30 and TRBJ1-1, with D tentatively TRBD1 (6 bases). The V end was cut by 5 bases, the J end by 4 bases, with 8 bases between. The CDR3 is 11 residues long. Germline V gene data show CDR1 as GTSNPN and CDR2 as SVGIG (reference sequence). Written as DNA, the CDR3 is TGTGCCTGGCGGGGGGCCACTGAAGCTTTCTTT. Amino acids: CAWRGATEAFF.

The rearrangement joins TRBV5-1 to TRBJ2-1, with D perhaps matching TRBD2 (5 bases). CDR1 is SGHRS and CDR2 is YFSETQ in the germline V gene. Trimming cost V 3 bases and J 4 bases, with 11 bases left between them. This CDR3 contains 14 residues. The CDR3 sequence is CASSSDSVYNEQFF. The CDR3 DNA reads TGCGCCAGCAGCTCGGACTCGGTGTACAATGAGCAGTTCTTC. Variable domain in full (rest from reference TRBV5-1 and TRBJ2-1): KAGVTQTPRYLIKTRGQQVTLSCSPISGHRSVSWYQQTPGQGLQFLFEYFSETQRNKGNFPGRFSGRQFSNSRSEMNVSTLELGDSALYLCASSSDSVYNEQFFGPGTRLTVL.

CDR3 coding DNA: TGTGCCAGCAGCTCCGCCCGAGACCAGGGTGAAAAACTGTTTTTT. Encoded protein: CASSSARDQGEKLFF. The chain has TRBV5-5 and TRBJ1-4, with D possibly being TRBD1 (5 bases). The CDR3 is 15 residues long. The germline V and J ends were trimmed by 3 bases and 7 bases, with 16 bases remaining between them. Germline assignment: CDR1 SGHKS and CDR2 YYEKEE (reference sequence).

The chain joins TRBV24-1 to TRBJ2-7; the D is unclear. Germline V gene sequence: CDR1 KGHDR, CDR2 SFDVKD. The CDR3 consists of 11 residues. V dropped 5 bases and J dropped 6 bases, with 7 bases sitting between them. CDR3 residues: CATSANSEQYF. The CDR3 coding sequence is TGTGCCACCAGTGCTAACTCCGAGCAGTACTTC.

This chain connects TRBV5-1 to TRBJ1-3; possible D gene TRBD1, 5 bases. V lost 1 base and J 1 base, leaving 12 bases between the germline ends. From germline, CDR1 is SGHRS and CDR2 YFSETQ. The CDR3 is 16 amino acids. CDR3 in amino acids: CASSLRAQGSGNTIYF. For the CDR3, the DNA is TGCGCCAGCAGCTTGCGGGCGCAGGGTTCTGGAAACACCATATATTTT.

The chain combines TRBV27 with TRBJ1-1; no clear D gene. The V gene's germline CDR1 is MNHEY and CDR2 SMNVEV (reference sequence). The CDR3 contains 14 residues. V was cut by 0 bases and J by 5 bases, with 10 bases left in between. CDR3 protein: CASSLSRMTTEAFF. In DNA form, the CDR3 reads TGTGCCAGCAGTTTATCCAGAATGACTACTGAAGCTTTCTTT.

The chain uses TRBV29-1 and TRBJ1-4, with no clear D. CDR3 length: 11 residues. Between the trimmed V and J ends, which lost 6 bases and 4 bases, there was a span of 6 bases. Per the germline V gene, CDR1 is SQVTM and CDR2 is ANQGSEA. The CDR3 protein is CSVRGNEKLFF. CDR3 DNA: TGCAGCGTCAGAGGTAATGAAAAACTGTTTTTT.

The V call is TRBV7-3, the J call TRBJ1-2; TRBD1 is a possible D gene (6 bases). Trimming pared 5 bases from V and 3 bases from J, leaving 16 bases between. Germline V gene data show CDR1 as SGHTA and CDR2 as FQGTGA. CDR3 length: 15 amino acids. The CDR3 protein is CASSLGGDIDYGYTF. In nucleotides, the CDR3 is TGTGCCAGCAGCCTCGGTGGGGACATCGACTATGGCTACACCTTC.

The rearrangement uses TRBV6-1 and TRBJ2-3; 14 bases line up with TRBD2. V lost 2 bases to trimming and J lost 2 bases; unmatched junction nucleotides: 9. This CDR3 contains 19 residues. The V gene's germline CDR1 is MNHNS and CDR2 SASEGT. As DNA, the CDR3 is TGTGCCAGCAGTGAAACGACTAGCGGGGGGGCGGGAGCCACAGATACGCAGTATTTT. Its translation: CASSETTSGGAGATDTQYF.

The V call is TRBV19, the J call TRBJ1-1, with 8 positions matching TRBD1. Germline V gene sequence: CDR1 LNHDA, CDR2 SQIVND (reference sequence). Trimming took 9 bases from V and 0 from J; bases not matched to a gene: 15. The CDR3 loop spans 17 amino acids. This CDR3 reads CASAARDRQLMNTEAFF. Written as DNA, the CDR3 is TGTGCCAGCGCTGCCCGGGACAGGCAATTAATGAACACTGAAGCTTTCTTT.